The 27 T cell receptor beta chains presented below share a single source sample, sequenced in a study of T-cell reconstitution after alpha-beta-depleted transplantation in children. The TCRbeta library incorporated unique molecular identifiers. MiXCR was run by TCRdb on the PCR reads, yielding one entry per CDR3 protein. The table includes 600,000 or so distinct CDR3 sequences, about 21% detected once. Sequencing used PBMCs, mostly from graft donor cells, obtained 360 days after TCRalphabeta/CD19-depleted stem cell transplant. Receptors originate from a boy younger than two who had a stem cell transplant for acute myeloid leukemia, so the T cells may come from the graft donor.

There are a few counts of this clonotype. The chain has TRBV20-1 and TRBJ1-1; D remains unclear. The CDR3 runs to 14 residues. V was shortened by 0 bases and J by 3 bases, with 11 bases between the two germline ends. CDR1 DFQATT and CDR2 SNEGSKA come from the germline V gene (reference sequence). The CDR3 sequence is CSARDLYADTEAFF. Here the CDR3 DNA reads TGCAGTGCTAGAGATCTATATGCGGACACTGAAGCTTTCTTT.

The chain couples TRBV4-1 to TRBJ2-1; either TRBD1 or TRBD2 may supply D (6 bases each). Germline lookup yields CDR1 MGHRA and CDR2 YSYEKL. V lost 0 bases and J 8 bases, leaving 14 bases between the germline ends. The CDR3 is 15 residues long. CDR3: CASSQEQGLDHEQFF. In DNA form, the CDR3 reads TGCGCCAGCAGCCAAGAACAGGGACTGGATCATGAGCAGTTCTTC.

The CDR3 region has the DNA TGTGCCAGCAGTTTGAGACAGGGGAACTACGAGCAGTACTTC. This gives the protein CASSLRQGNYEQYF. The chain has TRBV6-5 and TRBJ2-7, with 8 bases lining up with TRBD1. Germline lookup yields CDR1 MNHEY and CDR2 SVGAGI. V trimming: 4 bases; J trimming: 3 bases; junction bases outside the gene matches: 5. This CDR3 spans 14 amino acids.

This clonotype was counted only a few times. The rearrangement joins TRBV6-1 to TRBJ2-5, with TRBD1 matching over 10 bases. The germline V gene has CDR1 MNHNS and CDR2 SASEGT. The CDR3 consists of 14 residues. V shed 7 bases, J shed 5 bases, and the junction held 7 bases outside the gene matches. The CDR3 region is CASKLTGGRETQYF. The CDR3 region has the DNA TGTGCCAGCAAGCTGACAGGGGGCCGGGAGACCCAGTACTTC.

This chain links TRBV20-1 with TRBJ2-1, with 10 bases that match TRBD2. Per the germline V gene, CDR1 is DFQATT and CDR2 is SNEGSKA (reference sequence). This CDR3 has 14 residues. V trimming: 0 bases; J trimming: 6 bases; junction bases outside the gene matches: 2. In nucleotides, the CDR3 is TGCAGTGCTAGAGAGGCTAGCGGGGGCAATGAGCAGTTCTTC. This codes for CSAREASGGNEQFF.

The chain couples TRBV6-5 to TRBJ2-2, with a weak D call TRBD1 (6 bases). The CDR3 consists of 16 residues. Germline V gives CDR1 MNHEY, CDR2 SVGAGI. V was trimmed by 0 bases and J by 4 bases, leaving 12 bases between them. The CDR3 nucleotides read TGTGCCAGCAGTTACTCCAGAACAGGGCCCACCGGGGAGCTGTTTTTT. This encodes CASSYSRTGPTGELFF.

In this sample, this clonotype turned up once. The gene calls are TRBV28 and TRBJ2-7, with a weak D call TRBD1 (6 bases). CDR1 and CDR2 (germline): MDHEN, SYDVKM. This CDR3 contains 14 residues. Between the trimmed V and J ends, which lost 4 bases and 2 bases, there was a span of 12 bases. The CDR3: CASSSGQFTYEQYV. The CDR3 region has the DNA TGTGCCAGCAGTTCTGGACAGTTTACCTACGAGCAGTACGTC.

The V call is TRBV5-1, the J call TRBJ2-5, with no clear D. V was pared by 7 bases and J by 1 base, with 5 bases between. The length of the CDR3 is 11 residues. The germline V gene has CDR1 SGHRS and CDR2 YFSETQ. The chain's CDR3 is CASEVQETQYF. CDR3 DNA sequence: TGCGCCAGCGAGGTCCAAGAGACCCAGTACTTC.

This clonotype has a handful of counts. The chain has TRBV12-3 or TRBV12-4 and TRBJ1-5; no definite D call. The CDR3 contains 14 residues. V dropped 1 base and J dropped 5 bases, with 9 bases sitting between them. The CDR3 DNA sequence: TGTGCCAGCAGTTTAGGGGGTTACTATCAGCCCCAGCATTTT. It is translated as CASSLGGYYQPQHF.

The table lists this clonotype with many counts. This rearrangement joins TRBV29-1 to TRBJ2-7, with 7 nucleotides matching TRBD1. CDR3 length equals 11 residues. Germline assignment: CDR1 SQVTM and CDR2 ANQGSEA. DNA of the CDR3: TGCAGTGTTGTCAGGGGGTACGAGCAGTACGTC. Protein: CSVVRGYEQYV.

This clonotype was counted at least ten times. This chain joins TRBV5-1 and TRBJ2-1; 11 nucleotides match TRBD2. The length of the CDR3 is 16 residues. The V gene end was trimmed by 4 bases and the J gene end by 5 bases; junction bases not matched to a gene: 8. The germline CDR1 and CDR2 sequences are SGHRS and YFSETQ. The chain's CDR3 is CASSPRTSGGNNEQFF. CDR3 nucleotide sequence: TGCGCCAGCAGCCCGAGAACTAGCGGGGGTAACAATGAGCAGTTCTTC.

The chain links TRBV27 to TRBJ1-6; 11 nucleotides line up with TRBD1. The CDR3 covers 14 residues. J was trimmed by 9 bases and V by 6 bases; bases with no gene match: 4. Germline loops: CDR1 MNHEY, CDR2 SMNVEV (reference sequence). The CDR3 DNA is TGTGCCAGCAGGATGGGACAGGGGGTTTCACCCCTCCACTTT. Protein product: CASRMGQGVSPLHF.

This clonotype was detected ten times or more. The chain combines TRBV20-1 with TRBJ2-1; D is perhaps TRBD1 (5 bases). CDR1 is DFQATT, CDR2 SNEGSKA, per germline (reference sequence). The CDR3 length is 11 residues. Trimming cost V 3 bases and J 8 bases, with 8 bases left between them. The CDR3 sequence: CSASPRDEQFF. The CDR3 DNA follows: TGCAGTGCTAGCCCCAGGGATGAGCAGTTCTTC.

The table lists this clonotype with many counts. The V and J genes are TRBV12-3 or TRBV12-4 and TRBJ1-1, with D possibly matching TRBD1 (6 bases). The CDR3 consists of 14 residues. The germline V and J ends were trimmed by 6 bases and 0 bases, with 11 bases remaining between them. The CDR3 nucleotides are TGTGCCAGCAGCCCCGCAGGGGTGAACACTGAAGCTTTCTTT. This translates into CASSPAGVNTEAFF.

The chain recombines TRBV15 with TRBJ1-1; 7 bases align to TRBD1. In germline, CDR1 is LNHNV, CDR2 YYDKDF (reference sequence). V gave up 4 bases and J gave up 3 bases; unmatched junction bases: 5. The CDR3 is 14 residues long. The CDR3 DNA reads TGTGCCACCAGCATTTACAGGGGATACACTGAAGCTTTCTTT. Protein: CATSIYRGYTEAFF.

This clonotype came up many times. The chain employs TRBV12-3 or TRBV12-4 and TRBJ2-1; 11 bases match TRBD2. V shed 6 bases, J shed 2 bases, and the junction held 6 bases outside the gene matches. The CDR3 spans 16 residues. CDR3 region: CASRGQTSGAYNEQFF. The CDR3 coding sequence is TGTGCCAGCAGGGGTCAGACTAGCGGGGCCTACAATGAGCAGTTCTTC.

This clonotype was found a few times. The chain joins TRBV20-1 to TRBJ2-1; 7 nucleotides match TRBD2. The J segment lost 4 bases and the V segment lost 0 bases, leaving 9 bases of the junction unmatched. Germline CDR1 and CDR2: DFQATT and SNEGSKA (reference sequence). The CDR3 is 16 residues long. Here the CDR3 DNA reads TGCAGTGCTAGAGATTTCAGACTAGCAGCTTACAATGAGCAGTTCTTC. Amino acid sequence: CSARDFRLAAYNEQFF.

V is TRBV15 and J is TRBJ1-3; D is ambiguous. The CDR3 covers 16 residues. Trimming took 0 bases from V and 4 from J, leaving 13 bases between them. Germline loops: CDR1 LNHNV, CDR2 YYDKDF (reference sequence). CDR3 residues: CATSRETPTRGNTIYF. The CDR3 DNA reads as TGTGCCACCAGCAGAGAAACTCCAACTAGGGGAAACACCATATATTTT.

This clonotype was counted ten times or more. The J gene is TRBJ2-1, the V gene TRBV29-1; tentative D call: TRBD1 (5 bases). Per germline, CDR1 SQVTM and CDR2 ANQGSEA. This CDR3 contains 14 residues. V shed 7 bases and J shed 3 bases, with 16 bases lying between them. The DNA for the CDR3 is TGCAGCGCGAGTGGGGCAGGGAACTACAATGAGCAGTTCTTC. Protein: CSASGAGNYNEQFF.

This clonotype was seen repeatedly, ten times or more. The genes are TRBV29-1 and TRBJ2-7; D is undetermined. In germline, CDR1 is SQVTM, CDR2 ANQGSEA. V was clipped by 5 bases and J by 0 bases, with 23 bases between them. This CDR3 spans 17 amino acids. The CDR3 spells CSVSHTDRPTGSYEQYF. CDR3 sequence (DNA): TGCAGCGTTAGCCATACCGACCGACCTACCGGCTCCTACGAGCAGTACTTC.

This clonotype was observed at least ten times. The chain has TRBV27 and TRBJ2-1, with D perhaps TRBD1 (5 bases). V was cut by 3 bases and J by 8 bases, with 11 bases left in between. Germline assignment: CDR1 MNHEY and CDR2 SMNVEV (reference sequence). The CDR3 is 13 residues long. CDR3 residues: CASSLDQGDEQFF. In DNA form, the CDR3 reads TGTGCCAGCAGTTTGGATCAGGGCGATGAGCAGTTCTTC.

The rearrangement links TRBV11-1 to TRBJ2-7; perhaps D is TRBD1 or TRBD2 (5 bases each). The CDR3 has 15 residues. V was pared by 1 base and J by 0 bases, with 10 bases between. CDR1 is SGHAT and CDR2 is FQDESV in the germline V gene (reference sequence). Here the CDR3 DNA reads TGTGCCAGCAGCTTAGATGGGGGAAGCTCCTACGAGCAGTACGTC. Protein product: CASSLDGGSSYEQYV.

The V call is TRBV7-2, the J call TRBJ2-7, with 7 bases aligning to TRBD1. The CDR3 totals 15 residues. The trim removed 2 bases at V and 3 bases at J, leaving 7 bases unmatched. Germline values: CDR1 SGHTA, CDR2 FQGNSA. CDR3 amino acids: CASSLLGQFRYEQYF. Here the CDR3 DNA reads TGTGCCAGCAGCTTATTGGGACAGTTCCGCTACGAGCAGTACTTC.

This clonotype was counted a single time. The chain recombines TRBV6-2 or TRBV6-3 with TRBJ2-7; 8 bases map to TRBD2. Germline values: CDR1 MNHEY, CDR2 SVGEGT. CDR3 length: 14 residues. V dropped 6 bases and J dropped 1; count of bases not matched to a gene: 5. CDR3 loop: CASRNSGASYEQYF. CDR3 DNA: TGTGCCAGCAGAAATAGCGGGGCTTCCTACGAGCAGTACTTC.

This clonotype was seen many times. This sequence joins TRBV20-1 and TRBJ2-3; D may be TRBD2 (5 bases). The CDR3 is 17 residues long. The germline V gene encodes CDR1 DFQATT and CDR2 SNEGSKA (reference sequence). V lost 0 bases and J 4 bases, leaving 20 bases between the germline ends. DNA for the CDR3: TGCAGTGCTAGAGACCCCCGAGGGTATGGGGTCGCAGATACGCAGTATTTT. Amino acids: CSARDPRGYGVADTQYF.

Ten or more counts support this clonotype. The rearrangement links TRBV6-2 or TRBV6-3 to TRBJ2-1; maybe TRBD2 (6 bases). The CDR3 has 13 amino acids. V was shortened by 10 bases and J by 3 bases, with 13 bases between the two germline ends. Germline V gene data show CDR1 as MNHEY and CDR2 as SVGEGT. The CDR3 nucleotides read TGTGCCACCCTGGGACTTGACTACAATGAGCAGTTCTTC. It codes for CATLGLDYNEQFF.

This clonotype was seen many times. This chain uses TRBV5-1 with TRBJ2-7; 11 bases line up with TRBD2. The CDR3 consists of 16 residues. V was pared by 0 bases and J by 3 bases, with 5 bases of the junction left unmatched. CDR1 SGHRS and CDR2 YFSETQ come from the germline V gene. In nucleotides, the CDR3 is TGCGCCAGCAGCTTGGCACCCGGGACTAGCGGCTACGAGCAGTACTTC. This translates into CASSLAPGTSGYEQYF.